This T cell receptor (beta chain) derives from a study of blood T cell repertoires in COVID-19 (dated by TCRdb to 2020 to 2021). For the wider study: The collaborator samples originated in the United States, Italy and Spain and spanned the acute and convalescent phases of COVID-19. The material from the prospective study consisted of cDNA or gDNA derived from T cells, B-cell-depleted T cells, or PBMCs. The repertoires were made available in a free public database intended to serve as a resource for research on the immune response to SARS-CoV-2. Where HLA class I and class II types were available, the types were taken from metadata supplied by the sample provider, not from assay-based typing. The dataset comprised deeply sampled blood TCRbeta repertoires from subjects exposed to, actively infected with, or recovered from COVID-19. Nearly every sample came with metadata listing a de-identified subject ID, COVID-19 status, age in years and sex. Samples came from the ongoing ImmuneRACE study (first 160 participants) plus 1,254 subjects from 6 global collaborators.

TCRbeta CDR3 regions were amplified from genomic DNA by means of the immunoSEQ Assay, a bias-controlled multiplex PCR. The paper's data handling went like this. The number of nucleated cells in each sample was estimated by amplification of reference gene primers within the assay. Sequence reads were collapsed and filtered to measure the absolute abundance of every unique TCRbeta CDR3 rearrangement. For each sample, productive Simpson clonality was calculated as the square root of Simpson's diversity index across productive rearrangements. The clones in this table, taken by TCRdb from immuneACCESS, are in-frame only. Not every clone is retained; where verified, under half of the shortfall comes from an unresolved V gene, and the cause of the rest is unknown. V and J calls and clone size are copied from that table; D and trimming were computed from the DNA. For this sample the table gives about 140,000 clones, of which about 80% were detected only once. Of the sample, approximately 1.8% is held by the ten largest clones.

In the prospective study, participants were about 18 to 100 years old, resided in fewer than 25 geographic areas of the United States, and were enrolled through a virtual design. In the prospective study, cohorts were assigned on the basis of participant-reported clinical history obtained from a screening survey and a study questionnaire. Exposed participants were defined as having been in contact with someone with a PCR-confirmed or clinician-diagnosed COVID-19 case within 2 weeks of study entry. In the prospective study, mobile phlebotomists collected whole blood, serum and a nasopharyngeal or oropharyngeal swab from each participant. Prospective study participants could optionally give additional blood draws and questionnaires over an approximately two-month period. Before DNA extraction, prospective study blood samples were shipped either frozen or at room temperature. Broad study findings and their caveats: The quantity of clinical and demographic metadata differed by source and by participant and was supplied without curation.

Note on this clone: The clone's antigen remains unknown. Per-nucleotide qualities are absent, and no much larger clonotype sits a single base away.

Spanning cysteine to phenylalanine, the CDR3 consists of 16 amino acids. Of all the DNA, just the CDR3 is kept, 48 bases in frame from base 1. The V end gives up 0 bases and the J end 1 base, leaving 6 bases in the junction not matched to a gene. The germline V gene specifies MNHEY as CDR1 and SVGEGT as CDR2. Sequenced input: PBMCs or T cells enriched from blood (not recorded which). The sequence joins TRBV6-2 or TRBV6-3 to TRBJ2-7, and 7 bases in between align with TRBD1. The receptor was derived from a woman aged 18-35 years who had been exposed to COVID-19. The DNA sequence is as follows: TGTGCCAGCAGTTACTCTCCGGGACAGACTTCCTACGAGCAGTACTTC. This is translated as CASSYSPGQTSYEQYF.